These 24 T cell receptor beta chains originate from one sample sequenced in a study of blood T cell repertoires in COVID-19. Assay used: immunoSEQ multiplex PCR; TCRdb lists only in-frame clones, some missing. The data contain approximately 280,000 clones, over 75% of them singletons. The sequencing input was peripheral blood. These receptors all come from an older woman with acute or convalescent COVID-19.

The rearrangement links TRBV6-4 to TRBJ2-2, with D uncertain. The CDR3 is made up of 14 amino acids. Germline CDR1 and CDR2: MRHNA and SNTAGT. Trimming removed 3 bases at V and 4 bases at J, with 9 bases between. The CDR3: CASSEHTLTGELFF. CDR3 DNA: TGTGCCAGCAGTGAACACACCCTCACCGGGGAGCTGTTTTTT.

This clone showed up just a few times. The chain is built from TRBV19 and TRBJ2-7; 7 bases agree with TRBD1. The CDR3 consists of 15 residues. Germline V gene data show CDR1 as LNHDA and CDR2 as SQIVND (reference sequence). Germline trimming cut 5 bases from V and 0 bases from J; bases unmatched to any gene: 7. The CDR3 loop is CASSVSGTDSYEQYF. CDR3 in DNA: TGTGCCAGTAGTGTTTCCGGGACAGACTCCTACGAGCAGTACTTC.

Concerning this clone itself: Other DNA variants within this sample encode the same CDR3. This chain uses TRBV6-5 with TRBJ1-5, with D tentatively TRBD1 (5 bases). The CDR3 loop spans 14 amino acids. The ends were cut back, 6 bases at V and 4 bases at J, with 13 bases in the middle. CDR1 is MNHEY and CDR2 is SVGAGI in the germline V gene. CDR3 sequence reads: CASSGTGENQPQHF. The CDR3 nucleotides are TGTGCCAGCAGCGGGACGGGAGAAAATCAGCCCCAGCATTTT.

The genes are TRBV27 and TRBJ2-2, with D perhaps TRBD1 (6 bases). V dropped 3 bases and J dropped 3 bases, with 17 bases sitting between them. Germline CDR1 MNHEY, CDR2 SMNVEV (reference sequence). This CDR3 contains 17 residues. The CDR3 DNA reads TGTGCCAGCAGTTTCGTCGCAGGGGTAATGGACACCGGGGAGCTGTTTTTT. The encoded protein is CASSFVAGVMDTGELFF.

The chain carries TRBV7-8 and TRBJ1-2, with a weak D call TRBD1 (6 bases). The CDR3 is 14 residues long. Trimming removed 4 bases from V and 4 bases from J, with 13 bases in between. From germline, CDR1 is SGHVS and CDR2 FQNEAQ. The CDR3 reads CASSSYRDGYGYTF. CDR3 nucleotide sequence: TGTGCCAGCAGCTCGTACAGGGACGGCTATGGCTACACCTTC.

V gene TRBV7-9 combines with J gene TRBJ1-5; 9 bases agree with TRBD1. The germline gives CDR1 SEHNR, CDR2 FQNEAQ (reference sequence). This CDR3 has 16 residues. The J segment lost 3 bases and the V segment lost 1 base, leaving 4 bases of the junction unmatched. The chain's CDR3 is CASSLGTGVLNQPQHF. CDR3 in DNA: TGTGCCAGCAGCTTAGGGACAGGGGTCCTCAATCAGCCCCAGCATTTT.

The rearrangement joins TRBV19 to TRBJ2-1; the D gene is possibly TRBD2 (8 bases). CDR1 and CDR2 (germline): LNHDA, SQIVND (reference sequence). This CDR3 contains 19 residues. With 7 bases removed from V and 3 bases from J, the gap between germline ends came to 28 bases. The CDR3, as DNA: TGTGCCAGTACTCAGGGACAGTTCGTTCTAGCGGGCATCTACAATGAGCAGTTCTTC. Its translation: CASTQGQFVLAGIYNEQFF.

The chain links TRBV24-1 to TRBJ1-5; 11 bases agree with TRBD1. CDR1 is KGHDR, CDR2 SFDVKD, per germline. V lost 2 bases, J lost 6 bases, and 5 bases stayed unmatched. This CDR3 comprises 16 residues. CDR3 residues: CATSDSGTGGSQPQHF. DNA of the CDR3: TGTGCCACCAGTGATTCCGGGACAGGGGGTAGTCAGCCCCAGCATTTT.

The chain links TRBV4-2 to TRBJ2-1, with D possibly TRBD1 on 6 matching bases. The CDR3 has 16 amino acids. Trimming left V 1 base short and J 4 bases short, with 14 bases between. CDR1 is LGHNA, CDR2 YNFKEQ, per germline. The CDR3 protein is CASSQGQQGFYNEQFF. In DNA, the CDR3 is TGTGCCAGCAGCCAAGGCCAACAGGGTTTTTACAATGAGCAGTTCTTC.

The V call is TRBV18, the J call TRBJ2-5, with 11 nucleotides matching TRBD2. CDR1 and CDR2 from the germline V gene are KGHSH and LQKENI. Losses at the gene ends were 3 bases for V and 3 bases for J; bases not matched to a gene: 3. This CDR3 region has 15 residues. CDR3 sequence: CASSPSGGAEETQYF. The CDR3 nucleotides read TGTGCCAGCTCACCTAGCGGGGGGGCCGAAGAGACCCAGTACTTC.

The chain couples TRBV5-1 to TRBJ1-1, with TRBD1 matching over 8 bases. Germline V lookup: CDR1 SGHRS, CDR2 YFSETQ. Germline trimming cut 0 bases from V and 3 bases from J; bases unmatched to any gene: 4. The CDR3 loop spans 15 amino acids. This chain's CDR3 is CASSLVPGGDTEAFF. The CDR3 DNA is TGCGCCAGCAGCTTGGTTCCAGGGGGCGACACTGAAGCTTTCTTT.

The rearrangement uses TRBV2 and TRBJ2-1; 8 bases map to TRBD2. The germline CDR1 and CDR2 sequences are SNHLY and FYNNEI. The CDR3 length is 16 residues. With 8 bases clipped from V and 4 bases from J, the junction kept 13 bases outside the gene matches. CDR3 coding DNA: TGTGCCAGCTGCGCTGCCCGGGCTAGCGGGTACAATGAGCAGTTCTTC. Translating gives CASCAARASGYNEQFF.

The rearrangement joins TRBV14 to TRBJ1-1, with D perhaps TRBD1 (5 bases). V was shortened by 1 base and J by 1 base, with 7 bases between the two germline ends. The CDR3 extends over 14 amino acids. Germline V gene lookup returns CDR1 SGHDN and CDR2 FVKESK. CDR3 amino acids: CASSQGGWNTEAFF. The CDR3 region has the DNA TGTGCCAGCAGCCAAGGGGGCTGGAACACTGAAGCTTTCTTT.

Only a few counts were recorded for this clone. The CDR3 spells CASSLSLASNQPQHF. In DNA form, the CDR3 reads TGTGCCAGCAGCCTTAGCTTAGCTAGCAATCAGCCCCAGCATTTT. The J gene is TRBJ1-5, the V gene TRBV7-2; D is undetermined. The germline V and J ends were trimmed by 5 bases and 0 bases, with 11 bases remaining between them. The CDR3 totals 15 residues. Per germline, CDR1 SGHTA and CDR2 FQGNSA.

The CDR3 region is CASSLGDSSYEQYF. The CDR3 bases are TGTGCCAGCAGCTTGGGTGACAGCTCCTACGAGCAGTACTTC. V is TRBV7-2 and J is TRBJ2-7; perhaps TRBD1 as D (5 bases). V lost 3 bases and J lost 0, with 9 bases in between. CDR1 is SGHTA and CDR2 is FQGNSA in the germline V gene. This CDR3 spans 14 amino acids.

V gene TRBV5-1 combines with J gene TRBJ2-7; 7 bases match TRBD2. This CDR3 is built from 14 residues. The trim removed 3 bases at V and 1 base at J, leaving 4 bases unmatched. Germline CDR1 SGHRS, CDR2 YFSETQ. The CDR3 nucleotides are TGCGCCAGCAGCTCGGGGGGACTTTCCTACGAGCAGTACTTC. Translated: CASSSGGLSYEQYF.

The rearrangement links TRBV6-2 or TRBV6-3 to TRBJ1-1, with D possibly TRBD1 on 5 matching bases. This CDR3 has 17 residues. Deletions cut 0 bases from V and 0 bases from J, with 14 bases between. Germline CDR1 is MNHEY and CDR2 is SVGEGT. CDR3 amino acids: CASSYSGQGGLNTEAFF. DNA for the CDR3: TGTGCCAGCAGTTACTCAGGGCAGGGTGGCTTGAACACTGAAGCTTTCTTT.

This clone has a single count. The chain couples TRBV4-3 to TRBJ2-1, with D possibly TRBD2 on 5 matching bases. From germline, CDR1 is LGHNA and CDR2 YSLEER. This CDR3 spans 18 amino acids. The V gene lost 0 bases and the J gene lost 2 bases, with 17 bases spanning the gap. CDR3: CASSQEGPDSLPYNEQFF. CDR3 DNA sequence: TGCGCCAGCAGCCAAGAAGGCCCGGACTCTCTACCCTACAATGAGCAGTTCTTC.

The chain carries TRBV7-9 and TRBJ2-3; TRBD2 agrees at 9 bases. Germline values: CDR1 SEHNR, CDR2 FQNEAQ (reference sequence). The length of the CDR3 is 16 residues. With 5 bases clipped from V and 2 bases from J, the junction kept 8 bases outside the gene matches. CDR3 loop: CASSLGTSRDTDTQYF. In DNA, the CDR3 is TGTGCCAGCAGCCTCGGGACTAGCAGAGACACAGATACGCAGTATTTT.

The chain employs TRBV7-3 and TRBJ2-7; 8 nucleotides line up with TRBD1. This CDR3 is 14 amino acids long. In germline, CDR1 is SGHTA, CDR2 FQGTGA. V lost 5 bases to trimming and J lost 6 bases; unmatched junction nucleotides: 9. CDR3 DNA sequence: TGTGCCAGCAGCACGTCCGGGACAGGCGGCGAGCAGTACTTC. As protein: CASSTSGTGGEQYF.

This chain connects TRBV3-1 (or the pseudogene TRBV3-2) to TRBJ2-2; D remains ambiguous. Trimming shortened V by 1 base and J by 8 bases, and 8 bases separated the two germline ends. Germline CDR1 LGHDT, CDR2 YNNKEL (reference sequence). The CDR3 runs 13 residues. The CDR3 bases are TGTGCCAGCAGCCAAGCAGGTCCGGGGGAGCTGTTTTTT. It codes for CASSQAGPGELFF.

This rearrangement joins TRBV28 to TRBJ1-2, with TRBD1 as a possible D gene (6 bases). The CDR3 loop spans 13 amino acids. Germline loops: CDR1 MDHEN, CDR2 SYDVKM. V was clipped by 6 bases and J by 4 bases, with 12 bases between them. In DNA, the CDR3 is TGTGCCAGCAGCACACAGGGCGGCTATGGCTACACCTTC. It is translated as CASSTQGGYGYTF.

This clone was recorded once. This chain links TRBV6-6 with TRBJ2-3, with 10 bases identical to TRBD2. The CDR3 length is 15 residues. Germline values: CDR1 MNHNY, CDR2 SVGAGI (reference sequence). With V trimmed by 1 base and J by 3 bases, 1 base remained unmatched. CDR3 amino acids: CASSYLAGGTDTQYF. CDR3 in DNA: TGTGCCAGCAGTTACTTAGCGGGGGGAACAGATACGCAGTATTTT.

This clone appeared a few times. The chain combines TRBV7-2 with TRBJ1-3; the D gene is possibly TRBD1 (6 bases). The V gene's germline CDR1 is SGHTA and CDR2 FQGNSA. The CDR3 length is 15 residues. The V end lost 1 base, the J end lost 2 bases, and 9 bases lay between the germline ends. CDR3 bases: TGTGCCAGCAGCTTAGGGGGGCCCACTGGAAACACCATATATTTT. It codes for CASSLGGPTGNTIYF.